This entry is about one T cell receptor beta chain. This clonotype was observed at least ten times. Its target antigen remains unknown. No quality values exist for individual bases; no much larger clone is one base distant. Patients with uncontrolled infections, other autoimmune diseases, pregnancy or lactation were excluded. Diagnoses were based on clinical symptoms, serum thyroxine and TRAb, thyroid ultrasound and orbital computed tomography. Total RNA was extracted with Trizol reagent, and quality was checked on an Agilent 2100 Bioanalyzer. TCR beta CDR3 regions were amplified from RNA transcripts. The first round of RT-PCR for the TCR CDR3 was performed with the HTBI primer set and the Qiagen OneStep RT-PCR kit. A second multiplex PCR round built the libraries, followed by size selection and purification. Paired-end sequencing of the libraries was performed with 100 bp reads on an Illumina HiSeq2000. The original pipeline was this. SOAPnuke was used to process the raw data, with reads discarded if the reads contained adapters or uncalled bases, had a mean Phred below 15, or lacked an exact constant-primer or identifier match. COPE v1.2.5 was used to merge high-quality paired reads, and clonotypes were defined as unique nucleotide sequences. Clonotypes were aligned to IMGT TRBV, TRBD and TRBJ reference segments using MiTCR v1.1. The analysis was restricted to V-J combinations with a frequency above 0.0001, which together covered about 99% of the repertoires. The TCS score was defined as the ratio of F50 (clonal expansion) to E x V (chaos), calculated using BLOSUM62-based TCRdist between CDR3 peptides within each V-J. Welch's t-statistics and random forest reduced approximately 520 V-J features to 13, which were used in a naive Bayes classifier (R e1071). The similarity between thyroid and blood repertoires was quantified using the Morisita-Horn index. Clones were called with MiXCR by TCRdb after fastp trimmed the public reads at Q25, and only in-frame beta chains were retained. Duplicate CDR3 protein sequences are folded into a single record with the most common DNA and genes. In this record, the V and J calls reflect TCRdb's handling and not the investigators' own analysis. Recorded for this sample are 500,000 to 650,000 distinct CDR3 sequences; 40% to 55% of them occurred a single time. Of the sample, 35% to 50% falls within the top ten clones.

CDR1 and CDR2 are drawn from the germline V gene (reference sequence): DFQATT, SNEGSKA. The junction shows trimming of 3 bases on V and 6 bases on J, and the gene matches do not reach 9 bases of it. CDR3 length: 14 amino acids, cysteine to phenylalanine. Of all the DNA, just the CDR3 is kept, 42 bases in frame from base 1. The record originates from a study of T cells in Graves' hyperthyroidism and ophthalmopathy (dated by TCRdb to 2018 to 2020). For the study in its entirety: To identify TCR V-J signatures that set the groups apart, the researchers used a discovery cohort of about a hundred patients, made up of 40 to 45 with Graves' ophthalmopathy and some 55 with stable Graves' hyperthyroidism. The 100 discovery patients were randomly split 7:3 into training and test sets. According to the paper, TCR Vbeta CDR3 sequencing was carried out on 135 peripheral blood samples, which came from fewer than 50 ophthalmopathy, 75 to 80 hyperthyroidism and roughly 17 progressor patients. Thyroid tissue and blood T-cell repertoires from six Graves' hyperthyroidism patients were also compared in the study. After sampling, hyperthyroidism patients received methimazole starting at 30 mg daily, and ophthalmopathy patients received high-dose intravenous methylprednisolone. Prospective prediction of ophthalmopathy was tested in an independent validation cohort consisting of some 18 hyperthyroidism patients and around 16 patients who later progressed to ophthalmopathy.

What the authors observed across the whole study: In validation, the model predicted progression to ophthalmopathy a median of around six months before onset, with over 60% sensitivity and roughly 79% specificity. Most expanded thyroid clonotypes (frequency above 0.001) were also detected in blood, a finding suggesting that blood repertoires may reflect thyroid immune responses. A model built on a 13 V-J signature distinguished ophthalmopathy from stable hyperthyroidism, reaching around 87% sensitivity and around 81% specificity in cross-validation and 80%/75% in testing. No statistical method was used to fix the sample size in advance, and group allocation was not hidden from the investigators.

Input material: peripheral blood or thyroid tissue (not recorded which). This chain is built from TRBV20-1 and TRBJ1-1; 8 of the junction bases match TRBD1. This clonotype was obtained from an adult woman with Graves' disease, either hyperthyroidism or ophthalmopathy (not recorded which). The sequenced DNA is TGCAGTGCTAGGAGGACAGGGCTTCGGGCTGAAGCTTTCTTT. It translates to CSARRTGLRAEAFF.